Listed here are 23 T cell receptor beta chains from one sample, sequenced in a study of beta chain features in type 1 diabetes. Sequenced material consisted of expressed TCRB transcripts (all of the isolated RNA was reverse transcribed). Data came from immunoSEQ multiplex PCR; TCRdb stores just in-frame clones and leaves some out. The data contain some 150,000 clones, more than 9.5% of them singletons. Sequenced sample: central memory CD4+ T cells from blood. These receptor sequences come from a young man in good health.

V gene TRBV14 combines with J gene TRBJ1-1; maybe TRBD1 (5 bases). In germline, CDR1 is SGHDN, CDR2 FVKESK. Deletions cut 2 bases from V and 0 bases from J, with 16 bases between. The CDR3 length is 17 residues. Here the CDR3 DNA reads TGTGCCAGCAGCCAACTCAGACGGACACTACTGAACACTGAAGCTTTCTTT. This translates into CASSQLRRTLLNTEAFF.

In this sample, this clone turned up a few times. The chain links TRBV10-3 to TRBJ2-1; TRBD2 matches at 7 bases. Trimming cost V 8 bases and J 9 bases; bases outside gene matches: 13. CDR3 length: 14 residues. The germline V gene encodes CDR1 ENHRY and CDR2 SYGVKD. As DNA, the CDR3 is TGTGCCATCGGGAGAGGACTAGACTTCGGTGAGCAGTTCTTC. This translates into CAIGRGLDFGEQFF.

This sequence joins TRBV14 and TRBJ2-2; D is uncertain. Per the germline V gene, CDR1 is SGHDN and CDR2 is FVKESK. The CDR3 consists of 14 residues. Trimming took 9 bases from V and 4 from J, leaving 15 bases between them. CDR3 loop: CASKNQAVTGELFF. The CDR3 nucleotides read TGTGCCAGTAAAAATCAGGCAGTCACCGGGGAGCTGTTTTTT.

The gene calls are TRBV14 and TRBJ2-2; 7 bases align to TRBD2. Germline V gene lookup returns CDR1 SGHDN and CDR2 FVKESK. CDR3 size: 14 residues. After removal of 2 bases from V and 7 bases from J, the junction contained 4 bases not matched to a gene. The CDR3 bases are TGTGCCAGCAGCCAAACCTTAGCGGGCGGGGAGCTGTTTTTT. Amino acid sequence: CASSQTLAGGELFF. The entire variable domain, with the rest obtained from reference TRBV14 and TRBJ2-2, is as follows: EAGVTQFPSHSVIEKGQTVTLRCDPISGHDNLYWYRRVMGKEIKFLLHFVKESKQDESGMPNNRFLAERTGGTYSTLKVQPAELEDSGVYFCASSQTLAGGELFFGEGSRLTVL.

Comment on this clone: This may be a read error, as it is one base from a much larger clone. Other DNA variants within this sample encode the same CDR3. The chain combines TRBV5-4 with TRBJ2-3; 9 bases line up with TRBD1. This CDR3 has 15 amino acids. Germline CDR1 is SGHNT and CDR2 is YYREEE (reference sequence). The CDR3 sequence: CASSGTGGDGDTQYF. The CDR3 DNA is TGCGCCAGCAGCGGCACAGGGGGCGACGGAGATACGCAGTATTTT.

About this clone itself: A much larger clonotype is one base distant, so this may be a read error. The rearrangement joins TRBV19 to TRBJ1-2, with 8 bases fitting TRBD1. The germline CDR1 and CDR2 sequences are LNHDA and SQIVND (reference sequence). This CDR3 is 15 amino acids long. CDR3 nucleotides: TGTGCCATTAGTATCCCGGGACAGGCTAACTATGGCTACACCTTC. Its protein is CAISIPGQANYGYTF.

This chain uses TRBV7-3 with TRBJ1-6; TRBD1 is a possible D gene (5 bases). The CDR3 spans 15 residues. The germline CDR1 and CDR2 sequences are SGHTA and FQGTGA. Trimming took off 5 bases at V and 6 bases at J, with 14 bases between the two ends. For the CDR3, the DNA is TGTGCCAGCAGCCTCTCCGGGGGACTTAATTCACCCCTCCACTTT. This sequence encodes CASSLSGGLNSPLHF.

This clone occurred a few times. The rearrangement joins TRBV7-2 to TRBJ2-5; D is unclear. V shed 2 bases and J shed 0 bases, with 10 bases lying between them. CDR1 is SGHTA, CDR2 FQGNSA, per germline. This CDR3 has 15 residues. As DNA, the CDR3 is TGTGCCAGCAGCTTACAATCAGCGTACCAAGAGACCCAGTACTTC. This sequence encodes CASSLQSAYQETQYF.

The V gene is TRBV10-3, the J gene TRBJ2-1; 11 bases fit TRBD1. V lost 10 bases and J lost 7; bases outside the gene matches: 12. The germline V gene has CDR1 ENHRY and CDR2 SYGVKD. The CDR3 sequence is 15 residues long. CDR3 in amino acids: CATYEPGQGVNEQFF. For the CDR3, the DNA is TGTGCCACGTATGAGCCGGGACAGGGGGTAAATGAGCAGTTCTTC.

This clone occurred many times. The rearrangement links TRBV7-2 to TRBJ2-3; 7 positions match TRBD1. There are 15 residues in the CDR3. V dropped 5 bases and J dropped 1; count of bases not matched to a gene: 6. In germline, CDR1 is SGHTA, CDR2 FQGNSA. The CDR3 nucleotides are TGTGCCAGCAGCCCCCGACAGGGCGGCACAGATACGCAGTATTTT. Its translation is CASSPRQGGTDTQYF.

The genes are TRBV7-2 and TRBJ2-5; TRBD1 might be the D (6 bases). The germline gives CDR1 SGHTA, CDR2 FQGNSA. The V and J ends lost 3 bases and 3 bases respectively, with 14 bases between them. The CDR3 totals 15 residues. CDR3 sequence reads: CASSFGNRAEETQYF. The CDR3 DNA reads TGTGCCAGCAGCTTTGGGAACAGGGCAGAAGAGACCCAGTACTTC.

This rearrangement joins TRBV6-4 to TRBJ2-6; D gene ambiguous. Germline CDR1 is MRHNA and CDR2 is SNTAGT. Trimming pared 4 bases from V and 4 bases from J, leaving 14 bases between. This CDR3 spans 16 amino acids. CDR3: CASSASPLAGANVLTF. DNA of the CDR3: TGTGCCAGCAGTGCGTCCCCCCTGGCAGGGGCCAACGTCCTGACTTTC.

This rearrangement joins TRBV15 to TRBJ2-7; 7 bases are a match to TRBD1. The CDR3 extends over 15 amino acids. The J segment lost 7 bases and the V segment lost 2 bases, leaving 11 bases of the junction unmatched. Germline-derived CDR1 and CDR2 are LNHNV and YYDKDF (reference sequence). Here the CDR3 DNA reads TGTGCCACCAGCAGACGTCAGACAGGGAAAAGGGAGCAGTACTTC. Its translation: CATSRRQTGKREQYF.

This clone was detected only a few times. The rearrangement uses TRBV7-2 and TRBJ2-1; the D gene is possibly TRBD1 (6 bases). The V end was cut by 5 bases, the J end by 9 bases, with 20 bases between. The germline CDR1 and CDR2 sequences are SGHTA and FQGNSA. The CDR3 contains 15 residues. The CDR3 nucleotides are TGTGCCAGCAGCATTACAGGGTGGTCCAATGGTGAGCAGTTCTTC. This translates into CASSITGWSNGEQFF.

The table lists this clone with a few counts. V is TRBV10-3 and J is TRBJ1-3; D uncertain. The CDR3 length is 12 residues. In germline, CDR1 is ENHRY, CDR2 SYGVKD. V was trimmed by 3 bases and J by 4 bases, leaving 4 bases between them. In DNA, the CDR3 is TGTGCCATCAGTGAAAGAGGAAACACCATATATTTT. It yields the protein CAISERGNTIYF.

This chain links TRBV18 with TRBJ2-2, with D perhaps TRBD1 (6 bases). Germline CDR1 KGHSH, CDR2 LQKENI. Trimming stripped 3 bases from V and 7 bases from J, with 9 bases between. The CDR3 is 13 residues long. The CDR3 reads CASSPTGIGELFF. The CDR3 region has the DNA TGTGCCAGCTCACCTACAGGGATCGGGGAGCTGTTTTTT.

This clone appeared a few times. The chain joins TRBV5-4 to TRBJ2-5; perhaps TRBD1 as D (6 bases). The CDR3 is 14 residues long. CDR1 and CDR2 (germline): SGHNT, YYREEE (reference sequence). Trimming took off 0 bases at V and 5 bases at J, with 11 bases between the two ends. As DNA, the CDR3 is TGTGCCAGCAGCTTGGACAGGGCAGGGGAGACCCAGTACTTC. Translating gives CASSLDRAGETQYF.

This clone was found a few times. The chain has TRBV7-2 and TRBJ1-1; D gene unclear. The CDR3 runs to 14 residues. Germline V gives CDR1 SGHTA, CDR2 FQGNSA. The ends were cut back, 0 bases at V and 2 bases at J, with 7 bases in the middle. As DNA, the CDR3 is TGTGCCAGCAGCTTAGCCCTAGGAAACACTGAAGCTTTCTTT. The encoded protein is CASSLALGNTEAFF.

This chain links TRBV15 with TRBJ1-2; 8 bases are shared with TRBD1. The CDR3 is made up of 16 amino acids. The germline V gene has CDR1 LNHNV and CDR2 YYDKDF (reference sequence). The V segment lost 3 bases and the J segment 8 bases; nucleotides outside the gene matches: 14. The CDR3 sequence is CATSSSGLQGAGGYTF. The CDR3 coding sequence is TGTGCCACCAGCAGCTCCGGTCTCCAGGGGGCGGGAGGCTACACCTTC. The full variable domain, with the rest looked up from reference TRBV15 and TRBJ1-2, is DAMVIQNPRYQVTQFGKPVTLSCSQTLNHNVMYWYQQKSSQAPKLLFHYYDKDFNNEADTPDNFQSRRPNTSFCFLDIRSPGLGDTAMYLCATSSSGLQGAGGYTFGSGTRLTVV.

The J gene is TRBJ1-3, the V gene TRBV9; D is unresolved. The CDR3 spans 14 residues. The germline V gene has CDR1 SGDLS and CDR2 YYNGEE. Trimming took 3 bases from V and 0 from J, leaving 7 bases between them. The DNA for the CDR3 is TGTGCCAGCAGCGCCGGAATCTCTGGAAACACCATATATTTT. Amino acids: CASSAGISGNTIYF.

This clone was recorded a few times. One junction end does not reproduce the germline sequence, and a read error may be involved. The chain has TRBV19 and TRBJ1-5; a possible D gene is TRBD1 (5 bases). Per the germline V gene, CDR1 is LNHDA and CDR2 is SQIVND (reference sequence). This CDR3 has 13 residues. The CDR3 bases are TGTGCCAGAAGTATCAATAGGGACCAGCCCCAGCATTTT. Residues: CARSINRDQPQHF.

This chain links TRBV25-1 with TRBJ2-1; the match to TRBD1 covers 7 bases. The germline CDR1 and CDR2 sequences are MGHDK and SYGVNS. CDR3 size: 15 residues. The V and J ends lost 3 bases and 5 bases, in that order; junction bases with no gene match: 7. The CDR3 DNA reads TGTGCCAGCAGTGACCGGGACAGTGTGCACAATGAGCAGTTCTTC. This codes for CASSDRDSVHNEQFF. The whole variable domain, remainder taken from reference TRBV25-1 and TRBJ2-1, is EADIYQTPRYLVIGTGKKITLECSQTMGHDKMYWYQQDPGMELHLIHYSYGVNSTEKGDLSSESTVSRIRTEHFPLTLESARPSHTSQYLCASSDRDSVHNEQFFGPGTRLTVL.

CDR3 sequence: CASSRPPGQGSDEQFF. The CDR3 DNA reads TGTGCCAGCAGTCGCCCGCCGGGACAGGGGTCGGATGAGCAGTTCTTC. The chain combines TRBV25-1 with TRBJ2-1; 10 bases agree with TRBD1. CDR1 MGHDK and CDR2 SYGVNS come from the germline V gene. The CDR3 loop spans 16 amino acids. Trimming cost V 5 bases and J 8 bases; bases outside gene matches: 12.